This TCR beta chain was sequenced for a study of blood T cells in healthy people across ages. With a J-beta primer mix and a sample-barcoded 5' primer, a second PCR ran about 7 to 12 cycles. TCRdb recomputed calls from the 5' RACE reads with MiXCR, one row per CDR3 protein. This sample has 1.5 million or so distinct CDR3 sequences, with roughly two fifths found just once. The CDR3 loop spans 16 amino acids. Study-level findings and limits: Long-lived and aged donors differed, with more naive CD4+ cells and higher diversity in the long-lived.

The table lists this clonotype with a few counts. Its antigen is unidentified. This TCR was recovered from a woman aged 18-29 years in good health. The J gene is TRBJ2-4, the V gene TRBV21-1. TRBV21-1 is described as a pseudogene. Sequenced input: blood. CDR3 DNA: TGTGCCAGCACCTTGGACCTAATGCTAGCCAAAAACATTCAGTACTTC. Its protein product is CASTLDLMLAKNIQYF.